Shown below are 13 T cell receptor beta chains from a single sample sequenced in a study of regulatory T cells in long-lasting Graves disease. Library construction for TCR beta used iRepertoire HTBI primers and Arm-PCR of CDR3 regions. TCRdb re-analysed the multiplex PCR reads in MiXCR, keeping a single row per CDR3 protein. The sample yields about 460,000 distinct CDR3 sequences, 20% to 25% seen once. The time point denotes: persistent/refractory GD, antithyroid drugs over 5 years with positive TRAb. With RNA extracted from PBMCs as input, the TCR library was made. The sequencing used peripheral blood mononuclear cells (PBMCs), collected when the disease was refractory, from a patient treated with antithyroid drugs. The source of these receptors is a female donor with Graves disease.

There are a few counts of this clonotype. The chain couples TRBV4-3 to TRBJ1-2; unclear D gene. Trimming stripped 0 bases from V and 6 bases from J, with 17 bases between. CDR1 and CDR2 (germline): LGHNA, YSLEER. This CDR3 is 16 amino acids long. In nucleotides, the CDR3 is TGCGCCAGCAGCCAAGATGGACGGGGTTTATGGGATGGCTACACCTTC. Its protein is CASSQDGRGLWDGYTF.

This clonotype has ten or more counts. The V and J genes are TRBV2 and TRBJ1-1; 10 bases match TRBD1. This CDR3 is built from 15 residues. Germline V gene lookup returns CDR1 SNHLY and CDR2 FYNNEI. V trimming: 5 bases; J trimming: 4 bases; junction bases outside the gene matches: 7. CDR3 DNA sequence: TGTGCCAGCAGTAAAATGACAGGGGGCCTCACTGAAGCTTTCTTT. This gives the protein CASSKMTGGLTEAFF.

CDR3 DNA sequence: TGCAGTGCTCCCCGGGGCAGGGGAAGGTCAGATACGCAGTATTTT. Translating gives CSAPRGRGRSDTQYF. The V and J genes are TRBV20-1 and TRBJ2-3; tentative D call: TRBD1 (6 bases). Per the germline V gene, CDR1 is DFQATT and CDR2 is SNEGSKA (reference sequence). The CDR3 covers 15 residues. Trimming took off 5 bases at V and 4 bases at J, with 19 bases between the two ends.

This clonotype was counted at least ten times. The chain employs TRBV6-5 and TRBJ2-5; possibly TRBD1 for D (5 bases). Germline CDR1 reads MNHEY; CDR2 reads SVGAGI. This CDR3 comprises 14 residues. V lost 3 bases to trimming and J lost 5 bases, with 13 bases between them. The CDR3 nucleotides are TGTGCCAGCAGTTATATGGCAGGGATGGAGACCCAGTACTTC. Translation: CASSYMAGMETQYF.

CDR3 loop: CASSLGQGARETQYF. The DNA of the CDR3 is TGTGCCAGCTCCCTGGGACAGGGGGCAAGAGAGACCCAGTACTTC. The J gene is TRBJ2-5, the V gene TRBV25-1; 12 bases align to TRBD1. CDR1 and CDR2 from the germline V gene are MGHDK and SYGVNS. Germline trimming cut 8 bases from V and 4 bases from J; bases unmatched to any gene: 8. This CDR3 contains 15 residues.

CDR3 protein: CASSFPGGSSGNTIYF. The CDR3 DNA follows: TGTGCCAGCAGTTTTCCGGGAGGGAGCTCTGGAAACACCATATATTTT. The gene calls are TRBV28 and TRBJ1-3; D call uncertain. The CDR3 contains 16 residues. Germline CDR1 and CDR2: MDHEN and SYDVKM. The ends were cut back, 3 bases at V and 0 bases at J, with 12 bases in the middle.

This clonotype came up many times. This chain connects TRBV28 to TRBJ2-7; the match to TRBD1 covers 8 bases. CDR1 and CDR2 (germline): MDHEN, SYDVKM. J lost 2 bases, V lost 5 bases, and 11 bases had no gene match. The CDR3 has 16 residues. The CDR3 loop is CASSGVPATGAYEQYF. CDR3 in DNA: TGTGCCAGCAGTGGGGTACCGGCGACAGGGGCCTACGAGCAGTACTTC.

About this clonotype itself: A far more abundant clone sits one base away, making this likely a read error. DNA of the CDR3: TGTGCCAGCAGCCACCTTACGGACCCCTACGAGCAGTACTTC. It encodes CASSHLTDPYEQYF. V and J are TRBV28 and TRBJ2-4, with no clear D. The J call is in doubt because the DNA end fits TRBJ2-7 better. CDR3 length equals 14 residues. Germline CDR1 MDHEN, CDR2 SYDVKM.

A remark on this clonotype: This may come from a read error, since a much larger clone is one base off. The genes are TRBV2 and TRBJ2-7; D is uncertain. Trimming took 8 bases from V and 5 from J, leaving 16 bases between them. The length of the CDR3 is 13 residues. Germline values: CDR1 SNHLY, CDR2 FYNNEI. The CDR3 here is CASPDGFSDEQYF. CDR3 DNA sequence: TGTGCCAGCCCGGACGGTTTCTCGGACGAGCAGTACTTC.

This clonotype was observed a handful of times. The junction departs from the called germline gene at one end, perhaps through a read error. V usage is TRBV7-9 and J usage is TRBJ1-1; no definite D call. Germline V gene sequence: CDR1 SEHNR, CDR2 FQNEAQ (reference sequence). The CDR3 is 15 amino acids. CDR3 in amino acids: CASSLSPLMATETFF. The CDR3 DNA reads as TGTGCCAGCAGCTTAAGCCCACTGATGGCCACTGAAACTTTCTTT.

This clonotype has more than one count but fewer than ten. V gene TRBV6-2 or TRBV6-3 combines with J gene TRBJ2-7, with TRBD2 identical over 8 bases. The CDR3 has 16 amino acids. The trim removed 2 bases at V and 3 bases at J, leaving 9 bases unmatched. Germline loops: CDR1 MNHEY, CDR2 SVGEGT. The CDR3 sequence: CASSYLGTRVFYEQYF. The CDR3 nucleotides are TGTGCCAGCAGTTACCTCGGGACTAGGGTTTTCTACGAGCAGTACTTC.

This clonotype was recorded a few times. Given the absence of the conserved phenylalanine or tryptophan at the CDR3 end, a read error is likely. The chain carries TRBV28 and TRBJ1-1; no firm D call. The CDR3 covers 14 residues. Germline lookup yields CDR1 MDHEN and CDR2 SYDVKM. Trimming removed 7 bases at V and 1 base at J, with 13 bases between. The CDR3, as DNA: TGTGCCAGCATTTTTTTGAGAGGGAACACTGAAGCTTTCCTT. Its protein product is CASIFLRGNTEAFL.

V and J are TRBV20-1 and TRBJ1-5; D is ambiguous. In germline, CDR1 is DFQATT, CDR2 SNEGSKA (reference sequence). Trimming shortened V by 5 bases and J by 5 bases, and 10 bases separated the two germline ends. The CDR3 totals 12 residues. The CDR3 DNA follows: TGCAGTGCTGGCCCAGATTATCAGCCCCAGCATTTT. Its protein is CSAGPDYQPQHF.